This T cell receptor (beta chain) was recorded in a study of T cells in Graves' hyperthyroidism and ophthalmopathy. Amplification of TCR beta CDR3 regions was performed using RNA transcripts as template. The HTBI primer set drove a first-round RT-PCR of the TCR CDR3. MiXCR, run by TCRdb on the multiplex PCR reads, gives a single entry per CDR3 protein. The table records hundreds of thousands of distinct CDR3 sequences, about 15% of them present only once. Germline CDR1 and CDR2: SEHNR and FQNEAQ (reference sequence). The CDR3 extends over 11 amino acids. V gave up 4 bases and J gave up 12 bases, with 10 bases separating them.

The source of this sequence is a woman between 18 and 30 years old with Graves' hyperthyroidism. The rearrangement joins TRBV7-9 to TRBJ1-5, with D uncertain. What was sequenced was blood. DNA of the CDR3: TGTGCCAGCAGCTCAACAGATCGCCAGCATTTT. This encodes CASSSTDRQHF.